Sequencing of this T cell receptor (beta chain) was carried out in a study of glioma-infiltrating T cells after dendritic cell vaccination. For the study at large: Treatment, given 2003 to 2012, was autologous tumor lysate-pulsed dendritic cell vaccination. Study outcomes and limitations: Higher pretreatment TIL content predicted longer progression-free time and survival.

This CDR3 contains 14 residues. The J segment lost 6 bases and the V segment lost 5 bases, leaving 7 bases of the junction unmatched. The germline V gene encodes CDR1 SNHLY and CDR2 FYNNEI. The primer mix had 60 V beta and 13 J beta primers. Method: immunoSEQ multiplex PCR; TCRdb's copy keeps in-frame clones and lacks some. The sample shows about 32,000 clones, 90% of them seen only once. Isocitrate dehydrogenase mutation was absent in all glioblastoma patients. Concerning this clone itself: Antigen: not known.

The V call is TRBV2, the J call TRBJ2-7; 10 bases fit TRBD1. This clonotype originated in a human donor with glioblastoma. This specimen was blood, taken before dendritic cell vaccination. In nucleotides, the CDR3 is TGTGCCAGCAGTTGGGACAGGGGTACATCCGAGCAGTACTTC. It translates to CASSWDRGTSEQYF.